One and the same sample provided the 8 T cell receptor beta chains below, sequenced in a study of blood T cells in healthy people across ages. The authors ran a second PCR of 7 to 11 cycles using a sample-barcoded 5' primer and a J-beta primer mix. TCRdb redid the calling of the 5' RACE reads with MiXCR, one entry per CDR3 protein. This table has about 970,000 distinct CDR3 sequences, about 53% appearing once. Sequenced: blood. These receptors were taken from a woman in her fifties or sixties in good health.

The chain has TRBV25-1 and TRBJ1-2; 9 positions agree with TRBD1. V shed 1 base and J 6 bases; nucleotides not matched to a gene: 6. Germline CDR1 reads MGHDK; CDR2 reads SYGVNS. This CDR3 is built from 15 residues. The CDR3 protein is CASSESTGGSNGYTF. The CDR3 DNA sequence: TGTGCCAGCAGTGAATCGACAGGGGGGAGTAATGGCTACACCTTC.

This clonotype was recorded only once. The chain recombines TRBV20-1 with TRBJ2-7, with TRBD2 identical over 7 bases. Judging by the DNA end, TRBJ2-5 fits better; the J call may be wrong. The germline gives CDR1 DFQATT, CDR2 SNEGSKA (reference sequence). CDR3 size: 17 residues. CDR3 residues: CSARDFMGSGPQETQYF. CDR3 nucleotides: TGCAGTGCTAGAGACTTTATGGGTAGCGGGCCTCAAGAGACCCAGTACTTC.

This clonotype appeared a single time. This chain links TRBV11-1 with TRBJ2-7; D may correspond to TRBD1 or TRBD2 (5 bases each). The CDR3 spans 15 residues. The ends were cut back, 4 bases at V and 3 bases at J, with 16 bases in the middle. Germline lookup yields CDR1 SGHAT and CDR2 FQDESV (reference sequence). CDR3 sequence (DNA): TGTGCCAGCAGCTATCATCGACGGGGCGTCTACGAGCAGTACTTC. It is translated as CASSYHRRGVYEQYF.

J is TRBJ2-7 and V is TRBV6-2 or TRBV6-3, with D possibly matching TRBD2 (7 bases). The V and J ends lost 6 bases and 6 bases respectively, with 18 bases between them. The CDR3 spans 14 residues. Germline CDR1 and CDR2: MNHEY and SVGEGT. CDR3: CASRNRRGPFEQYF. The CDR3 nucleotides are TGTGCCAGCAGGAATAGGCGGGGGCCGTTCGAGCAGTACTTC.

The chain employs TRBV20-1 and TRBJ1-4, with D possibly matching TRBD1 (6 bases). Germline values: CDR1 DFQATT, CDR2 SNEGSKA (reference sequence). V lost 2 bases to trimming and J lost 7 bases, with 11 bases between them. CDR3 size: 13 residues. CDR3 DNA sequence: TGCAGTGCTAGACAGGGGTTCGTTGAAAAACTGTTTTTT. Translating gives CSARQGFVEKLFF.

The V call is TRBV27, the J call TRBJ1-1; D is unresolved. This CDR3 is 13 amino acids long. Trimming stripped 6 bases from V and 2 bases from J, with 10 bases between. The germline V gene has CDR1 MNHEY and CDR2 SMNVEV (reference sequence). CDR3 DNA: TGTGCCAGCAGGAAGACAATAAACACTGAAGCTTTCTTT. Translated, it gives CASRKTINTEAFF.

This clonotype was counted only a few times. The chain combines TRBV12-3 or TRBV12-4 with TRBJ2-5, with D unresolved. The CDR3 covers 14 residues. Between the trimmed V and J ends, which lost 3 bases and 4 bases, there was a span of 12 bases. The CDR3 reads CASSLSGAGETQYF. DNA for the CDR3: TGTGCCAGCAGTTTGTCAGGCGCCGGAGAGACCCAGTACTTC.

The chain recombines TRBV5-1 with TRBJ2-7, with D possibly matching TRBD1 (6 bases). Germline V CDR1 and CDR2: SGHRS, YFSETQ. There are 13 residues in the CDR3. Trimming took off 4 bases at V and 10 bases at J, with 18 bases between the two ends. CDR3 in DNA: TGCGCCAGCAGCAAAGGACAGATTGAGGCCCAGTACTTC. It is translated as CASSKGQIEAQYF.